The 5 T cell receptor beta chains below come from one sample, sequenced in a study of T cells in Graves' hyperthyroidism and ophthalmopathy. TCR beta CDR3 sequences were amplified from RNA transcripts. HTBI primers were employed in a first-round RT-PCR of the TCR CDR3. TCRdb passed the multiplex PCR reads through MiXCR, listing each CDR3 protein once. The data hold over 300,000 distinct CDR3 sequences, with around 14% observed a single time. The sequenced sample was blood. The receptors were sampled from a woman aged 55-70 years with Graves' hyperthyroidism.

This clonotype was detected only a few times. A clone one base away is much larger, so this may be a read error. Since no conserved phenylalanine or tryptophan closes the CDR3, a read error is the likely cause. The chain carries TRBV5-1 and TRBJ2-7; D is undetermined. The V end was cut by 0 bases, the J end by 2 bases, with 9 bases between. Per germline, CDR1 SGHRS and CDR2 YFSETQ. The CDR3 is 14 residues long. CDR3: CASSLGAQAYEQYL. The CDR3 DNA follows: TGCGCCAGCAGCTTGGGGGCCCAAGCCTACGAGCAGTACCTC.

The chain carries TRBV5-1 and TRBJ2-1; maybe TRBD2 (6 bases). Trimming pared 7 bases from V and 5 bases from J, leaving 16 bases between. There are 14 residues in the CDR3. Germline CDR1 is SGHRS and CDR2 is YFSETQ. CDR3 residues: CASRGISVDNEQFF. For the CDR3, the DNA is TGCGCCAGCCGGGGGATTAGCGTGGACAATGAGCAGTTCTTC. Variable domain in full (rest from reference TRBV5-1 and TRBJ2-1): KAGVTQTPRYLIKTRGQQVTLSCSPISGHRSVSWYQQTPGQGLQFLFEYFSETQRNKGNFPGRFSGRQFSNSRSEMNVSTLELGDSALYLCASRGISVDNEQFFGPGTRLTVL.

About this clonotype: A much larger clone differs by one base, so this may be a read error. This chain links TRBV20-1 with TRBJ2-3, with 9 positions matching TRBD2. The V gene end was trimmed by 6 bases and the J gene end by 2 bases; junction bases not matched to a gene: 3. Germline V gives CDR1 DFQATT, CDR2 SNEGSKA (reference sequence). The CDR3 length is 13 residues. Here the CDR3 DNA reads TGCAGTGCCCTAGCGGGGTCCACAGATACGCAGTATTTT. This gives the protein CSALAGSTDTQYF.

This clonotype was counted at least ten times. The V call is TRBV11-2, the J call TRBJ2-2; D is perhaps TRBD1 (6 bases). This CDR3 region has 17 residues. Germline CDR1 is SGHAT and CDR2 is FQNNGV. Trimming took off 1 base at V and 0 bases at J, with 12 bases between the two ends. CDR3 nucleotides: TGTGCCAGCAGCTTAGGACCGACAGGCGCGAACACCGGGGAGCTGTTTTTT. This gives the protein CASSLGPTGANTGELFF.

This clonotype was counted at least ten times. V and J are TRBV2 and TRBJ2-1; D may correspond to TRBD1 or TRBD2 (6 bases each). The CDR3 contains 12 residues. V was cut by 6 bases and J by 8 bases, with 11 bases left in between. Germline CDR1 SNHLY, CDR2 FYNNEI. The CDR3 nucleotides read TGTGCCAGCAGCGAGGGGGGATATGAGCAGTTCTTC. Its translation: CASSEGGYEQFF.